This T cell receptor (beta chain) was recorded in a study of blood T cell repertoires in COVID-19 (dated by TCRdb to 2020 to 2021). Context from the whole study: The collaborator samples originated in the United States, Italy and Spain and spanned the acute and convalescent phases of COVID-19. The material from the prospective study consisted of cDNA or gDNA derived from T cells, B-cell-depleted T cells, or PBMCs. Subjects who had been exposed to COVID-19, were actively infected with it, or had recovered from it provided the deeply sampled blood TCRbeta repertoires that made up the dataset. The repertoires were released in a freely available public database meant as a resource for research on the immune response to SARS-CoV-2. Samples were obtained from the ongoing ImmuneRACE study (first 160 participants) and from some 1,200 subjects provided by 6 global collaborators. Sample metadata almost always included a de-identified subject ID, COVID-19 status, age in years and sex. Where HLA class I and class II types were available, the types were taken from metadata supplied by the sample provider, not from assay-based typing.

TCRbeta CDR3 regions were amplified from genomic DNA by means of the immunoSEQ Assay, a bias-controlled multiplex PCR. In the source study's methods: Nucleated cell counts per sample were estimated from amplification of reference gene primers within the assay. To quantify the absolute abundance of each unique TCRbeta CDR3 rearrangement, sequence reads were collapsed and filtered. For each sample, productive Simpson clonality was calculated by taking the square root of Simpson's diversity index across productive rearrangements. TCRdb's version of the immuneACCESS table is confined to in-frame rearrangements and falls short of the full clone set. An unresolved V gene accounts for under half of the shortfall where checked; the remainder is of unknown origin. V, J and clone size derive from that table, while D and trimming were established from the DNA sequence. The sample table lists 40,000 or so clones, 75% to 90% of them with a count of one. The top ten clones comprise approximately 21% of the sample.

Sequences MNHNS (CDR1) and SASEGT (CDR2) are obtained from the germline V gene. From the cysteine through the phenylalanine, the CDR3 covers 14 amino acids. The kept DNA is CDR3 alone, 42 bases in frame from the first base. V gives up 2 bases and J gives up 8 bases, and the segment between their germline ends measures 15 bases. Of note for this clone: No cognate antigen has been identified for it. There are no base qualities to consult, and no much larger clone falls within one base.

Broader findings and caveats from the paper: The amount of clinical and demographic metadata varied by source and participant and was provided uncurated.

Each collaborating institution followed its own protocols to collect whole blood in K2EDTA tubes. For TCRbeta analysis, collaborators shipped samples in one of three forms: frozen whole blood, isolated PBMCs, or DNA extracted from either of those sample types. The sequenced sample consisted of peripheral blood. The source is a man aged 50 or older with active COVID-19. The rearranged chain carries TRBV6-1 and TRBJ1-2; TRBD1 might be the D gene, on 6 matching bases. The CDR3 reads CASSEMRGAEGYTF. In nucleotides, the sequence is TGTGCCAGCAGTGAAATGCGGGGGGCTGAAGGCTACACCTTC.